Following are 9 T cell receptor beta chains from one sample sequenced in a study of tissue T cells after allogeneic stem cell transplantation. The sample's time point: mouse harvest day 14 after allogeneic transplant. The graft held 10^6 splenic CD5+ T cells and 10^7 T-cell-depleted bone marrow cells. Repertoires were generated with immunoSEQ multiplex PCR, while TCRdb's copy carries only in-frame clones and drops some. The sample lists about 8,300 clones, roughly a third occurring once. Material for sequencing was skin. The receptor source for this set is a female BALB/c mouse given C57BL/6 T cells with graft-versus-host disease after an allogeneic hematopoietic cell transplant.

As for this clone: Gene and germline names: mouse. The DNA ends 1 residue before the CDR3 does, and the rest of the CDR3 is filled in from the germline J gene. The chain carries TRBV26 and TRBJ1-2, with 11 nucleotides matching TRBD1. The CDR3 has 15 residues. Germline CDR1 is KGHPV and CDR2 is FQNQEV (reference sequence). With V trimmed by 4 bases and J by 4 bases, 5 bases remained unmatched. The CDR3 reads CASSRTGGAGSDYTF. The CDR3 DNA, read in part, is TGTGCCAGCAGTCGGACAGGGGGCGCTGGCTCCGACTACACC.

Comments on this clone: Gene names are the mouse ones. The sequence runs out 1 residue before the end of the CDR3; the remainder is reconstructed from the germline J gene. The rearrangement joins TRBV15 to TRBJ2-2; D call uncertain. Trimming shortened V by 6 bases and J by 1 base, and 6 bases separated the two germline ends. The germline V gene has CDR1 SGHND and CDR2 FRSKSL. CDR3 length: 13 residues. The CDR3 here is CASSLKNTGQLYF. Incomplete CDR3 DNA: TGTGCCAGCAGCCTGAAAAACACCGGGCAGCTCTAC.

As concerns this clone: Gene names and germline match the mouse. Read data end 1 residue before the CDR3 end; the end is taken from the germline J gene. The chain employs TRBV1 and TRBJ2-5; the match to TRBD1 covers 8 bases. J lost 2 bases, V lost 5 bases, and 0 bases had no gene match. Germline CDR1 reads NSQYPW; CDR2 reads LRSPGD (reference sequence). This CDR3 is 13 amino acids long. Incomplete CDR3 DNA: TGCACCTGCAGTACAGGGGGCCAAGACACCCAGTAC. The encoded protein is CTCSTGGQDTQY. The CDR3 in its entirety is CTCSTGGQDTQYF.

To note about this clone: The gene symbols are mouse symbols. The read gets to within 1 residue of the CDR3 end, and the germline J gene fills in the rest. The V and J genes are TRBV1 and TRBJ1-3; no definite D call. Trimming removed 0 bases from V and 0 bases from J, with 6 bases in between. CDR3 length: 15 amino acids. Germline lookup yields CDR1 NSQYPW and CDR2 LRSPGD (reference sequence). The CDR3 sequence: CTCSADPNSGNTLYF. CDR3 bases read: TGCACCTGCAGTGCAGATCCGAATTCTGGAAATACGCTCTAT.

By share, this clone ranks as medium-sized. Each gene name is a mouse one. The CDR3 bases that were read are TGTGCCAGCAGTGAGCACTGGGTAAACACCGGGCAGCTCTAC. Its protein is CASSEHWVNTGQLY. In full, the CDR3 reads CASSEHWVNTGQLYF. The V call is TRBV13-1, the J call TRBJ2-2; possible D gene TRBD2, 6 bases. Sequencing ends 1 residue short of the CDR3 end; the germline J gene provides the rest. The V and J ends lost 2 bases and 1 base respectively, with 9 bases between them. The CDR3 has 15 amino acids. Germline loops: CDR1 NSHNY, CDR2 SYGAGN.

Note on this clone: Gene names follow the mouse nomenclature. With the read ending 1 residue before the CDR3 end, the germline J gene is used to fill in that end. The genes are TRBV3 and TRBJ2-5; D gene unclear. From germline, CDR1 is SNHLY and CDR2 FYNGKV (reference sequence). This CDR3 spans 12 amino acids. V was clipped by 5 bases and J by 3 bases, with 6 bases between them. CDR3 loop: CASSEQQDTQYF. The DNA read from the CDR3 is TGTGCCAGCAGCGAACAACAAGACACCCAGTAC.

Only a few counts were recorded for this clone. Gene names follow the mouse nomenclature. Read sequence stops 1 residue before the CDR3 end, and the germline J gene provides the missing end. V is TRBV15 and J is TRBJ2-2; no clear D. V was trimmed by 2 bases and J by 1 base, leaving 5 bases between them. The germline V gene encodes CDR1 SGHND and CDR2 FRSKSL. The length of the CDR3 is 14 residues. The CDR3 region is CASSLKGNTGQLYF. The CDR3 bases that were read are TGTGCCAGCAGTTTAAAGGGAAACACCGGGCAGCTCTAC.

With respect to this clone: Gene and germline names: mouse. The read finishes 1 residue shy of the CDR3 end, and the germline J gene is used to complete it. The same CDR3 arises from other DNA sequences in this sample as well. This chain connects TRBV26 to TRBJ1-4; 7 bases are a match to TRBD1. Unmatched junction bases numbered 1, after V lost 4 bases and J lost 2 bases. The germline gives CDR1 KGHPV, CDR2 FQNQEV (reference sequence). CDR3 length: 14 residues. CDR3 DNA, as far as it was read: TGTGCCAGCAGTCGACAGGGATCCAACGAAAGATTATTT. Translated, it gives CASSRQGSNERLF. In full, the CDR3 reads CASSRQGSNERLFF. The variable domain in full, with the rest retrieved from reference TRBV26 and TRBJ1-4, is NSKVIQTPRYLVKGQGQKAKMRCIPEKGHPVVFWYQQNKNNEFKFLINFQNQEVLQQIDMTEKRFSAECPSNSPCSLEIQSSEAGDSALYLCASSRQGSNERLFFGHGTKLSVL.

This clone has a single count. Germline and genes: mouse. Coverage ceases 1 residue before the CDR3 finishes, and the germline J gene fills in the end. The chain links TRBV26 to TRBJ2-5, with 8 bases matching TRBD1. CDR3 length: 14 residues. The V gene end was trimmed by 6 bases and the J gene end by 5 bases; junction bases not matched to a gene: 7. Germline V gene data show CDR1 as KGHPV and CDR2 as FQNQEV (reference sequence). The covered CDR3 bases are TGTGCCAGCAGGCGACAGGGGAGGGGAGACACCCAGTAC. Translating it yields CASRRQGRGDTQY. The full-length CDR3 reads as CASRRQGRGDTQYF.